This TCR beta chain was observed in a study of shared clonotypes between healthy human individuals. Unmatched junction bases numbered 13, after V lost 4 bases and J lost 5 bases. The CDR3 extends over 16 amino acids. CDR1 is SGHRS and CDR2 is YFSETQ in the germline V gene. Some clones are missing from TCRdb's copy, which holds only in-frame ones; the method was immunoSEQ multiplex PCR. The sample lists some 2,000,000 clones; nearly 97% were seen once. Sequenced: naive CD4+ T cells sorted from blood. Subset noted: CD45RA+ positively selected. This receptor was obtained from a young man in good health. This rearrangement joins TRBV5-1 to TRBJ2-5; TRBD2 agrees at 8 bases. This chain's CDR3 is CASSGVWGLEKETQYF. The CDR3 nucleotides are TGCGCCAGCAGCGGGGTGTGGGGACTAGAAAAGGAGACCCAGTACTTC.